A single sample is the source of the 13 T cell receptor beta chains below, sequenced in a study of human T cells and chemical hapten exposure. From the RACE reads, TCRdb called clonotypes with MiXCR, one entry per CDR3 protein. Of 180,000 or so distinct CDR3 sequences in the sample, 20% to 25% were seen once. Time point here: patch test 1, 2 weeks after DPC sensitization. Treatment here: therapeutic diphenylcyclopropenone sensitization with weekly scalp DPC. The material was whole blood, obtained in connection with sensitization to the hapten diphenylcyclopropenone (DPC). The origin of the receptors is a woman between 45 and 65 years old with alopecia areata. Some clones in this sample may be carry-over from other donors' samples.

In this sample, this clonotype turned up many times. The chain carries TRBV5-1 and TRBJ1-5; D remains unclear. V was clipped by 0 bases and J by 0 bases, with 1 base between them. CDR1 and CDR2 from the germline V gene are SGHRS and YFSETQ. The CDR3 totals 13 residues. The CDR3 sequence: CASSLDSNQPQHF. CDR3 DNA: TGCGCCAGCAGCTTGGATAGCAATCAGCCCCAGCATTTT.

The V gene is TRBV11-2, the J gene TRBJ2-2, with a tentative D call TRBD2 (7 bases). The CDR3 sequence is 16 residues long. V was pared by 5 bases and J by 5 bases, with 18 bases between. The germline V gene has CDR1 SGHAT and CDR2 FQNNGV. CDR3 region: CASSPALRGRTGELFF. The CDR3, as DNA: TGTGCCAGCAGCCCCGCCTTGCGGGGGCGGACCGGGGAGCTGTTTTTT.

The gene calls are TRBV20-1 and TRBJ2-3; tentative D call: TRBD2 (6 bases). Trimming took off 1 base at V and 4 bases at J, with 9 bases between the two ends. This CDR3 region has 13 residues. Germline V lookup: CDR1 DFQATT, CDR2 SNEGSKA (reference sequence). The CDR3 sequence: CSARGGGADTQYF. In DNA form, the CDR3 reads TGCAGTGCTAGAGGGGGCGGGGCAGATACGCAGTATTTT.

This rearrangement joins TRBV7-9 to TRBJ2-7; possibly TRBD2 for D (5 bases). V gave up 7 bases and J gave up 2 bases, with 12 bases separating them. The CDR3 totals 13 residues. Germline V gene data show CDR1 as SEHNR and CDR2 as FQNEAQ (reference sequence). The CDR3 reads CASTTGSAYEQYF. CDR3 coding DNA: TGTGCCAGCACCACGGGAAGCGCCTACGAGCAGTACTTC.

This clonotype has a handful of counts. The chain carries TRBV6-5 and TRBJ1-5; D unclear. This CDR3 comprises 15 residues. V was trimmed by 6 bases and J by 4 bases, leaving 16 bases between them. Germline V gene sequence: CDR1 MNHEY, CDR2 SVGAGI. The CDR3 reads CASSNLTPRNQPQHF. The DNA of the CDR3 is TGTGCCAGCAGCAACCTCACCCCGAGGAATCAGCCCCAGCATTTT.

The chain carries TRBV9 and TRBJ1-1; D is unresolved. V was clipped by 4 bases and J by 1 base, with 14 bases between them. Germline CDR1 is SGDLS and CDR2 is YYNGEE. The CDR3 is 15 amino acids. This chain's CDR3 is CASSPSLTPNTEAFF. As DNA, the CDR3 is TGTGCCAGCAGCCCCTCACTGACACCGAACACTGAAGCTTTCTTT.

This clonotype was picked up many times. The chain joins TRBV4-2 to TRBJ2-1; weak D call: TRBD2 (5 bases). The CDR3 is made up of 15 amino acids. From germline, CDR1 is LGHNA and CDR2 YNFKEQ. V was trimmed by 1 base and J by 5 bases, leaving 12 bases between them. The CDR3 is CASSQVPSTDNEQFF. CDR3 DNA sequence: TGTGCCAGCAGCCAAGTGCCTAGCACTGACAATGAGCAGTTCTTC.

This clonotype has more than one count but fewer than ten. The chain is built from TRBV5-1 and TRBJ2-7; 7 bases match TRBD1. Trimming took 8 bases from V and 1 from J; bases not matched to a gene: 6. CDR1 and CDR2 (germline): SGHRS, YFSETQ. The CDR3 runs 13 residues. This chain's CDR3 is CASATGFSYEQYF. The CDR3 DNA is TGCGCCAGTGCGACAGGGTTTTCCTACGAGCAGTACTTC.

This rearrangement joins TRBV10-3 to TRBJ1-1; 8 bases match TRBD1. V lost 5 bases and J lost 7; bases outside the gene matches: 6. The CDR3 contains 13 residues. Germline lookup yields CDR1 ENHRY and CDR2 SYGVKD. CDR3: CAISSDREDEAFF. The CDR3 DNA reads TGTGCCATCAGTTCGGACAGGGAAGATGAAGCTTTCTTT.

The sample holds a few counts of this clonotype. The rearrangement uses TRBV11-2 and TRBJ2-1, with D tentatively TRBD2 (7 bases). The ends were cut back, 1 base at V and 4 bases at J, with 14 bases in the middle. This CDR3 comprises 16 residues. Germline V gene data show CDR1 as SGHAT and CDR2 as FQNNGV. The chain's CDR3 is CASSLVGGRAYNEQFF. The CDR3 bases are TGTGCCAGCAGCTTAGTAGGGGGGAGGGCGTACAATGAGCAGTTCTTC.

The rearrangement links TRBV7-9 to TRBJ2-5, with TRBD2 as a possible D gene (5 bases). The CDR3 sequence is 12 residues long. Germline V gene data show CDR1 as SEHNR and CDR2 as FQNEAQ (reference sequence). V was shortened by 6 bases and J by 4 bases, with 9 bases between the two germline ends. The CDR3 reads CASSIGGETQYF. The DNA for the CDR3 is TGTGCCAGCAGTATAGGAGGAGAGACCCAGTACTTC.

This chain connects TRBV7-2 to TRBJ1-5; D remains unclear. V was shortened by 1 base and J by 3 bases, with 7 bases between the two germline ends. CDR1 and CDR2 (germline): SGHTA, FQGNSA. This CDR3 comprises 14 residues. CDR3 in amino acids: CASSLGLDNQPQHF. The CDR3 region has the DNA TGTGCCAGCAGCTTAGGGCTTGACAATCAGCCCCAGCATTTT.

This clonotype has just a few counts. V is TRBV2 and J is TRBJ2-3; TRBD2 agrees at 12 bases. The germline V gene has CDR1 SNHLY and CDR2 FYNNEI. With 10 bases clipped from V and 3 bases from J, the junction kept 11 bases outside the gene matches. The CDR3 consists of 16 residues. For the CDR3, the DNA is TGTGCCAACAGATCGACTAGCGGGAGAGGTACAGATACGCAGTATTTT. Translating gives CANRSTSGRGTDTQYF.